The 17 T cell receptor beta chains below all came from one sample that was sequenced in a study of tumor-infiltrating lymphocytes in primary liver carcinoma. Co-extraction of RNA and DNA was performed on roughly 20-34 mg of unsorted bulk tissue. Production of TCR beta cDNA used 500 ng total RNA together with a constant-region primer. Researchers made the TCR beta libraries by running three nested multiplex PCR rounds with slightly modified ARM-PCR. Researchers ran the first two PCR rounds for ten to eleven cycles each with TRBV1-TRBV30 forward primers and a C-beta reverse primer. TCRdb fed the multiplex PCR reads into MiXCR, producing one record per CDR3 protein. This table holds roughly 100,000 distinct CDR3 sequences, approximately 82% found once. Sequencing used liver tumor tissue from sampling region 3. Described subset: tumor region T3, left-lateral pole. The receptors were sampled from a man between 40 and 49 years old with primary liver carcinoma and hepatitis B virus infection.

With respect to this clonotype: One junction end does not reproduce the germline sequence, and a read error may be involved. The J gene is TRBJ2-1, the V gene TRBV11-2, with 8 positions matching TRBD1. The CDR3 runs to 12 residues. Germline CDR1 and CDR2: SGHAT and FQNNGV. CDR3 sequence: CGSNYATGEKFF. In nucleotides, the CDR3 is TGTGGCAGCAACTACGCGACAGGGGAGAAATTCTTC.

This rearrangement joins TRBV29-1 to TRBJ2-5; no definite D call. The V and J ends lost 0 bases and 11 bases respectively, with 19 bases between them. This CDR3 is built from 14 residues. Germline CDR1 reads SQVTM; CDR2 reads ANQGSEA. The CDR3 reads CSVEDGTSQENQYF. CDR3 coding DNA: TGCAGCGTTGAAGATGGTACGTCCCAAGAGAATCAGTACTTC. The full variable domain, rest sourced from reference TRBV29-1 and TRBJ2-5, is SAVISQKPSRDICQRGTSLTIQCQVDSQVTMMFWYRQQPGQSLTLIATANQGSEATYESGFVIDKFPISRPNLTFSTLTVSNMSPEDSSIYLCSVEDGTSQENQYFGPGTRLLVL.

As regards this clonotype: The CDR3 ends on some other residue instead of the conserved phenylalanine or tryptophan, so this is likely a read error. This chain links TRBV11-2 with TRBJ2-7; 9 bases are shared with TRBD1. Germline V lookup: CDR1 SGHAT, CDR2 FQNNGV. The CDR3 loop spans 15 amino acids. Here the CDR3 reads CAISLRWTGENDQYL. The CDR3 DNA is TGTGCCATCAGCTTACGATGGACAGGGGAAAACGATCAGTACTTG.

By share, this clonotype counts as medium-sized. The rearrangement joins TRBV28 to TRBJ1-2, with TRBD1 matching over 7 bases. Germline V lookup: CDR1 MDHEN, CDR2 SYDVKM. V lost 3 bases and J lost 5; bases outside the gene matches: 3. This CDR3 contains 13 residues. CDR3 sequence: CASSLEGAYGYTF. For the CDR3, the DNA is TGTGCCAGCAGTTTGGAGGGGGCTTATGGCTACACCTTC.

The chain uses TRBV4-3 and TRBJ1-2; unclear D gene. With 4 bases removed from V and 8 bases from J, the gap between germline ends came to 17 bases. Germline V gene sequence: CDR1 LGHNA, CDR2 YSLEER. The CDR3 has 14 residues. CDR3 in DNA: TGCGCCAGCAGCCGAGATTCAGGCTTGGTGGGCTACACCTTC. Translated: CASSRDSGLVGYTF.

On this clonotype: Mismatch with germline at one junction end may stem from a read error. This chain links TRBV4-2 with TRBJ1-2, with a weak D call TRBD1 (6 bases). The V gene's germline CDR1 is LGHNA and CDR2 YNFKEQ. This CDR3 has 14 residues. CDR3 loop: CASSQKWTDDGYTF. In DNA form, the CDR3 reads TGTGCCAGTAGCCAAAAATGGACAGATGATGGCTACACTTTC.

For this clonotype: Relative to the germline gene, one junction end is altered; a read error may explain this. This chain connects TRBV11-3 to TRBJ2-1; D not resolved. The CDR3 spans 14 residues. Germline V gives CDR1 SGHNT, CDR2 YENEEA. The CDR3 nucleotides read TGTGCCAATAGCTTAGGCGTCTCGAACAAAGAGCAGATCTTC. It encodes CANSLGVSNKEQIF.

A word on this clonotype: The germline gene is not matched at one end of the junction; a read error may be the cause. This chain links TRBV4-1 with TRBJ2-1; D remains unclear. There are 15 residues in the CDR3. Germline V gives CDR1 MGHRA, CDR2 YSYEKL. CDR3 DNA sequence: TGCACCAGCAGCCAGGCCGGGTCTGCGTACAATGAGCAGTTCTTC. Protein: CTSSQAGSAYNEQFF.

Concerning this clonotype itself: One end of the junction is discordant with germline, which a read error may explain. This CDR3 reads CVSGLDTNEQFF. DNA for the CDR3: TGTGTCAGCGGCTTAGATACCAATGAGCAGTTCTTC. V usage is TRBV11-3 and J usage is TRBJ2-1; D possibly corresponds to TRBD2 (5 bases). The CDR3 is made up of 12 amino acids. Per germline, CDR1 SGHNT and CDR2 YENEEA.

With respect to this clonotype: A junction boundary mismatches the germline segment, possibly from a read error. This chain links TRBV10-1 with TRBJ2-2; TRBD1 agrees at 8 bases. Germline V gene lookup returns CDR1 WNHNN and CDR2 SYGVQD (reference sequence). The CDR3 covers 19 residues. The CDR3 spells CASSELSGTGGSNTAELFF. CDR3 nucleotides: TGCGCCAGTAGTGAACTATCGGGAACAGGGGGAAGTAACACGGCGGAGCTGTTTTTT.

This rearrangement joins TRBV11-1 to TRBJ2-3; D remains ambiguous. V was clipped by 4 bases and J by 0 bases, with 23 bases between them. The CDR3 has 19 residues. CDR1 is SGHAT and CDR2 is FQDESV in the germline V gene (reference sequence). The CDR3 sequence is CASSSWGISVGVSTDTQYF. The DNA for the CDR3 is TGTGCCAGCAGCTCTTGGGGAATCTCTGTTGGAGTCAGCACAGATACGCAGTATTTT.

As to this clonotype: One end of the junction varies from germline; a read error may be responsible. The chain links TRBV29-1 to TRBJ2-5; 9 positions match TRBD2. The germline CDR1 and CDR2 sequences are SQVTM and ANQGSEA. The length of the CDR3 is 15 residues. The CDR3 is CSVRISGSWAGTQYF. The DNA of the CDR3 is TGCAGCGTTCGGATTAGCGGGAGTTGGGCAGGGACCCAGTATTTC.

A note on this clonotype: A read error may account for a junction end that differs from germline. V usage is TRBV6-5 and J usage is TRBJ1-2, with D possibly matching TRBD1 (5 bases). CDR3 size: 13 residues. Germline V lookup: CDR1 MNHEY, CDR2 SVGAGI. The DNA of the CDR3 is TGTGCCATCAGTTATGGGGCTGACTATGGCTACACCTTC. Translated, it gives CAISYGADYGYTF.

A remark on this clonotype: A junction boundary mismatches the germline segment, possibly from a read error. The J gene is TRBJ2-7, the V gene TRBV29-1; D could derive from TRBD1 or TRBD2 (5 bases each). Germline V gene lookup returns CDR1 SQVTM and CDR2 ANQGSEA. The CDR3 length is 10 residues. Here the CDR3 DNA reads TGCAACGTTAAACGGGGCGAGGAGTACTTC. The encoded protein is CNVKRGEEYF.

As regards this clonotype: An end of the junction does not agree with germline; a read error may underlie this. The V and J genes are TRBV6-2 or TRBV6-3 and TRBJ1-1, with D possibly matching TRBD1 (5 bases). This CDR3 contains 11 residues. Germline V gene data show CDR1 as MNHEY and CDR2 as SVGEGT. The CDR3 sequence: CANISAGPALF. CDR3 DNA: TGTGCCAACATTTCGGCAGGGCCGGCTTTATTT.

On this clonotype itself: The CDR3 does not close with the conserved phenylalanine or tryptophan, likely indicating a read error. This rearrangement joins TRBV30 to TRBJ2-4; a weak D match, TRBD2 (6 bases). The CDR3 is 14 residues long. CDR1 and CDR2 (germline): GTSNPN, SVGIG (reference sequence). Trimming took off 8 bases at V and 0 bases at J, with 14 bases between the two ends. The CDR3 nucleotides read TGTGCCGTGGAGGGTTCGGTAGCCAAAAACATTCAGTACCTC. This encodes CAVEGSVAKNIQYL.

As for this clonotype: One junction end disagrees with the germline gene, perhaps due to a read error. The chain couples TRBV29-1 to TRBJ1-1, with a tentative D call TRBD1 (5 bases). CDR1 and CDR2 from the germline V gene are SQVTM and ANQGSEA. This CDR3 spans 15 amino acids. The CDR3 DNA reads as TGCAGCGTTCGAAATGCGTGGGGCATGAACACTGAAGCTTCCTTT. Its protein is CSVRNAWGMNTEASF. Supplemented by reference TRBV29-1 and TRBJ1-1, the full variable domain reads SAVISQKPSRDICQRGTSLTIQCQVDSQVTMMFWYRQQPGQSLTLIATANQGSEATYESGFVIDKFPISRPNLTFSTLTVSNMSPEDSSIYLCSVRNAWGMNTEASFGQGTRLTVV.